One and the same sample provided the 19 T cell receptor beta chains below, sequenced in a study of monozygotic twins with cystic fibrosis. Profiling relied on immunoSEQ multiplex PCR, and the TCRdb table lists in-frame clones only, not all of them. The sample contains 30,000 or so clones, 95% to 98% of which appear only once. Sequenced input: blood. All receptors come from a girl aged 2-10 years with cystic fibrosis.

Worth noting for this clone: A read error may produce the germline difference seen at one junction end. The chain is built from TRBV7-9 and TRBJ2-7; D not certain. Germline CDR1 SEHNR, CDR2 FQNEAQ (reference sequence). This CDR3 region has 10 residues. The CDR3 region has the DNA TGTGCCAGCAGCTTAAAGGAAATAATCTTC. Protein product: CASSLKEIIF.

This chain uses TRBV6-5 with TRBJ1-2, with D possibly TRBD1 on 5 matching bases. The V gene's germline CDR1 is MNHEY and CDR2 SVGAGI. CDR3 length equals 13 residues. Trimming cost V 4 bases and J 4 bases, with 10 bases left between them. Here the CDR3 reads CASSSTGSYGYTF. DNA for the CDR3: TGTGCCAGCAGTTCAACAGGAAGCTATGGCTACACCTTC.

This chain joins TRBV19 and TRBJ1-5; no clear D gene. Between the trimmed V and J ends, which lost 5 bases and 5 bases, there was a span of 16 bases. The CDR3 consists of 15 residues. The germline V gene has CDR1 LNHDA and CDR2 SQIVND (reference sequence). For the CDR3, the DNA is TGTGCCAGTAGTGAGCACGGCGCGCGGCATCAGCCCCAGCATTTT. This translates into CASSEHGARHQPQHF.

The V call is TRBV10-3, the J call TRBJ1-4, with D possibly being TRBD1 (5 bases). CDR1 ENHRY and CDR2 SYGVKD come from the germline V gene. Trimming pared 3 bases from V and 0 bases from J, leaving 8 bases between. The CDR3 contains 15 residues. Here the CDR3 reads CAISDGTTTNEKLFF. The CDR3 bases are TGTGCCATCAGTGACGGGACTACAACTAATGAAAAACTGTTTTTT.

The J gene is TRBJ2-3, the V gene TRBV7-2; a possible D gene is TRBD2 (5 bases). This CDR3 comprises 14 residues. V dropped 0 bases and J dropped 2 bases, with 6 bases sitting between them. Germline-derived CDR1 and CDR2 are SGHTA and FQGNSA. The CDR3, as DNA: TGTGCCAGCAGCTTAGCGGGAGTCACAGATACGCAGTATTTT. Protein product: CASSLAGVTDTQYF.

The chain uses TRBV18 and TRBJ2-3, with 9 bases fitting TRBD2. The germline V gene has CDR1 KGHSH and CDR2 LQKENI. The length of the CDR3 is 16 residues. J was trimmed by 4 bases and V by 2 bases; bases with no gene match: 7. DNA of the CDR3: TGTGCCAGCTCACCATGGGCGGGAGGGCCAGCAGATACGCAGTATTTT. Amino acid sequence: CASSPWAGGPADTQYF.

The rearrangement joins TRBV5-6 to TRBJ2-3, with D maybe TRBD1 (6 bases). This CDR3 has 17 residues. V lost 1 base and J lost 2, with 17 bases in between. CDR1 is SGHDT, CDR2 YYEEEE, per germline. The CDR3: CASSLLAGVPSTDTQYF. In DNA form, the CDR3 reads TGTGCCAGCAGCTTGTTGGCAGGGGTTCCCTCCACAGATACGCAGTATTTT.

J is TRBJ1-2 and V is TRBV28; 8 nucleotides line up with TRBD1. The V segment lost 1 base and the J segment 10 bases; nucleotides outside the gene matches: 11. CDR1 is MDHEN, CDR2 SYDVKM, per germline. The CDR3 totals 15 residues. In DNA form, the CDR3 reads TGTGCCAGCAGTTTATTGAGGACAGGGCCCCCCGACTACACCTTC. Translation: CASSLLRTGPPDYTF.

The chain links TRBV18 to TRBJ1-3; D is possibly TRBD1 (6 bases). Germline-derived CDR1 and CDR2 are KGHSH and LQKENI. V lost 2 bases and J lost 0, with 8 bases in between. The CDR3 extends over 15 amino acids. The CDR3 spells CASSPEGGSGNTIYF. In DNA, the CDR3 is TGTGCCAGCTCACCAGAAGGGGGCTCTGGAAACACCATATATTTT.

V is TRBV6-1 and J is TRBJ2-7; D unclear. V was trimmed by 6 bases and J by 0 bases, leaving 9 bases between them. The CDR3 covers 13 residues. Germline CDR1 MNHNS, CDR2 SASEGT. The CDR3 nucleotides are TGTGCCAGCAGCAAAACGGACTCCTACGAGCAGTACTTC. Translated: CASSKTDSYEQYF.

The rearrangement links TRBV5-4 to TRBJ2-1; D tentatively reads TRBD1 or TRBD2 (5 bases each). The length of the CDR3 is 14 residues. Trimming took off 4 bases at V and 6 bases at J, with 14 bases between the two ends. The germline gives CDR1 SGHNT, CDR2 YYREEE (reference sequence). The CDR3 coding sequence is TGTGCCAGCAGCCCTGGGACGATCCCCAATGAGCAGTTCTTC. It is translated as CASSPGTIPNEQFF.

The chain is built from TRBV13 and TRBJ2-7, with D perhaps TRBD2 (6 bases). The CDR3 loop spans 15 amino acids. V gave up 2 bases and J gave up 4 bases, with 15 bases separating them. Germline assignment: CDR1 PRHDT and CDR2 FYEKMQ (reference sequence). CDR3 amino acids: CASSLYGGRLYEQYF. In DNA, the CDR3 is TGTGCCAGCAGCTTATACGGGGGTCGTTTGTACGAGCAGTACTTC.

This chain connects TRBV27 to TRBJ2-6, with TRBD2 as a possible D gene (5 bases). V was clipped by 2 bases and J by 0 bases, with 5 bases between them. CDR1 is MNHEY, CDR2 SMNVEV, per germline (reference sequence). The CDR3 consists of 15 residues. For the CDR3, the DNA is TGTGCCAGCAGTTTAGGGAGCTCTGGGGCCAACGTCCTGACTTTC. It translates to CASSLGSSGANVLTF.

The chain couples TRBV6-5 to TRBJ1-3, with 7 bases matching TRBD1. Germline values: CDR1 MNHEY, CDR2 SVGAGI. V shed 0 bases and J 9 bases; nucleotides not matched to a gene: 11. This CDR3 comprises 16 residues. Here the CDR3 reads CASSYSTGKNEATIYF. CDR3 nucleotides: TGTGCCAGCAGTTACTCGACAGGGAAAAATGAAGCCACCATATATTTT.

This clone occurred once. This rearrangement joins TRBV7-2 to TRBJ1-3, with no clear D. The CDR3 runs to 14 residues. The V gene's germline CDR1 is SGHTA and CDR2 FQGNSA. V lost 1 base to trimming and J lost 4 bases, with 8 bases between them. The CDR3 loop is CASSLGTGGNTIYF. The CDR3 DNA sequence: TGTGCCAGCAGCTTAGGGACGGGAGGAAACACCATATATTTT.

The V call is TRBV18, the J call TRBJ1-2; D is unclear. The germline gives CDR1 KGHSH, CDR2 LQKENI. The length of the CDR3 is 12 residues. Between the trimmed V and J ends, which lost 0 bases and 6 bases, there was a span of 5 bases. CDR3 sequence: CASSPPYDGYTF. CDR3 sequence (DNA): TGTGCCAGCTCACCACCGTACGATGGCTACACCTTC.

CDR3: CASGVAYEQYF. CDR3 DNA: TGTGCCAGTGGGGTAGCCTACGAGCAGTACTTC. The chain has TRBV6-1 and TRBJ2-7; D unclear. CDR1 is MNHNS, CDR2 SASEGT, per germline. Trimming shortened V by 9 bases and J by 2 bases, and 8 bases separated the two germline ends. This CDR3 has 11 amino acids.

This clone was recorded once. V is TRBV30 and J is TRBJ1-1; 11 positions match TRBD1. With V trimmed by 5 bases and J by 4 bases, 18 bases remained unmatched. The CDR3 contains 18 residues. Germline V lookup: CDR1 GTSNPN, CDR2 SVGIG (reference sequence). In nucleotides, the CDR3 is TGTGCCTGGTGGCCGGCTGGTCCGGACAGGGGGCTAGGCACTGAAGCTTTCTTT. Translated, it gives CAWWPAGPDRGLGTEAFF.

The chain carries TRBV19 and TRBJ1-1, with 9 nucleotides matching TRBD1. Looked up from germline, CDR1 is LNHDA and CDR2 is SQIVND (reference sequence). This CDR3 spans 15 amino acids. The trim removed 5 bases at V and 4 bases at J, leaving 8 bases unmatched. The CDR3 sequence is CASSPQQGARTEAFF. For the CDR3, the DNA is TGTGCCAGTAGTCCGCAACAGGGGGCGCGCACTGAAGCTTTCTTT.